Presented here are 19 T cell receptor beta chains from one specimen sequenced in a study of blood T cell repertoires in COVID-19. Libraries were prepared by immunoSEQ multiplex PCR; TCRdb keeps only in-frame clonotypes and omits some of them. In the table there are more than 150,000 clones, approximately 80% of which are singletons. The sample consisted of PBMCs or T cells enriched from blood (not recorded which). These receptors all stem from a man aged 55 to 69 who had been exposed to COVID-19.

V and J are TRBV4-1 and TRBJ2-3; 12 bases line up with TRBD2. Trimming removed 3 bases from V and 0 bases from J; junction bases left unmatched: 10. Per the germline V gene, CDR1 is MGHRA and CDR2 is YSYEKL. The CDR3 runs 19 residues. In DNA form, the CDR3 reads TGCGCCAGCAGCCATAGGTGGACTAGCGGGACTACTAGCACAGATACGCAGTATTTT. It codes for CASSHRWTSGTTSTDTQYF.

The chain is built from TRBV12-3 or TRBV12-4 and TRBJ2-7, with a possible D match to TRBD2 (5 bases). The CDR3 has 13 residues. V lost 2 bases to trimming and J lost 6 bases, with 11 bases between them. CDR3: CASSLPGSGEQYF. The CDR3 DNA follows: TGTGCCAGCAGTTTACCGGGGAGCGGCGAGCAGTACTTC.

The chain uses TRBV10-3 and TRBJ2-7; TRBD2 might be the D (7 bases). From germline, CDR1 is ENHRY and CDR2 SYGVKD. The germline V and J ends were trimmed by 3 bases and 6 bases, with 15 bases remaining between them. The CDR3 loop spans 14 amino acids. CDR3 nucleotide sequence: TGTGCCATCAGTGAATCAACGGGGGGCGGCGAGCAGTACTTC. Its protein product is CAISESTGGGEQYF.

The gene calls are TRBV9 and TRBJ1-3; D call uncertain. Germline V CDR1 and CDR2: SGDLS, YYNGEE. The V end was cut by 8 bases, the J end by 3 bases, with 6 bases between. The CDR3 has 11 amino acids. CDR3 DNA sequence: TGTGCCAGTTCAAATGGAAACACCATATATTTT. Its protein product is CASSNGNTIYF.

The chain combines TRBV28 with TRBJ1-6, with a tentative D call TRBD1 (5 bases). This CDR3 has 13 amino acids. V lost 6 bases and J 14 bases, leaving 17 bases between the germline ends. Germline CDR1 and CDR2: MDHEN and SYDVKM. The CDR3 sequence: CASSEGRVTTLHF. CDR3 DNA sequence: TGTGCCAGCAGCGAGGGGAGGGTTACGACCCTCCACTTT.

The CDR3 loop is CANLGQGCADTQYF. CDR3 DNA: TGTGCAAACCTGGGACAGGGCTGCGCAGATACGCAGTATTTT. The chain has TRBV12-2 and TRBJ2-3; the D segment call TRBD1 is taken from the table without a DNA check. TRBV12-2 is an annotated pseudogene. This CDR3 is 14 amino acids long.

The chain is built from TRBV13 and TRBJ1-1; D ambiguous. The CDR3 is 15 residues long. Per the germline V gene, CDR1 is PRHDT and CDR2 is FYEKMQ (reference sequence). V was trimmed by 2 bases and J by 3 bases, leaving 13 bases between them. CDR3 sequence reads: CASSLIGLGHTEAFF. DNA of the CDR3: TGTGCCAGCAGCTTAATTGGTCTGGGCCACACTGAAGCTTTCTTT.

This chain uses TRBV6-4 with TRBJ2-7; tentative D call: TRBD1 (6 bases). V was shortened by 3 bases and J by 7 bases, with 13 bases between the two germline ends. The CDR3 consists of 13 residues. CDR1 is MRHNA, CDR2 SNTAGT, per germline. In DNA form, the CDR3 reads TGTGCCAGCAGTGAGTTCAGGGGCCGAGAGCAGTACTTC. It translates to CASSEFRGREQYF.

This CDR3 reads CASSRPGTSGNEQFF. The CDR3 DNA is TGCGCCAGCAGTCGCCCCGGGACTAGCGGCAATGAGCAGTTCTTC. This chain connects TRBV10-1 to TRBJ2-1; the match to TRBD2 covers 11 bases. The germline gives CDR1 WNHNN, CDR2 SYGVQD (reference sequence). The CDR3 extends over 15 amino acids. V shed 5 bases, J shed 6 bases, and the junction held 6 bases outside the gene matches.

CDR3 residues: CAISESMAGRYNEQFF. DNA for the CDR3: TGTGCCATCAGTGAGTCGATGGCAGGGCGCTACAATGAGCAGTTCTTC. The chain links TRBV10-3 to TRBJ2-1, with D perhaps matching TRBD1 (5 bases). Trimming left V 0 bases short and J 3 bases short, with 12 bases between. The CDR3 is made up of 16 amino acids. The V gene's germline CDR1 is ENHRY and CDR2 SYGVKD.

The rearrangement joins TRBV7-3 to TRBJ2-2, with a possible D match to TRBD1 (5 bases). Germline CDR1 reads SGHTA; CDR2 reads FQGTGA. This CDR3 spans 15 amino acids. Trimming cost V 5 bases and J 3 bases, with 13 bases left between them. As DNA, the CDR3 is TGTGCCAGCAGCCGTAGGGGCGGTGACACCGGGGAGCTGTTTTTT. Its translation: CASSRRGGDTGELFF.

The table lists this clone with a count of one. The chain recombines TRBV29-1 with TRBJ2-5; D is ambiguous. V shed 5 bases and J shed 0 bases, with 13 bases lying between them. CDR3 length: 14 amino acids. Per germline, CDR1 SQVTM and CDR2 ANQGSEA. The CDR3 nucleotides are TGCAGCGTTCGTCGGTCACAGAACCAAGAGACCCAGTACTTC. This encodes CSVRRSQNQETQYF.

The chain carries TRBV5-1 and TRBJ2-2, with D perhaps matching TRBD1 (6 bases). The CDR3 runs 15 residues. V lost 0 bases and J lost 5, with 11 bases in between. The V gene's germline CDR1 is SGHRS and CDR2 YFSETQ. CDR3 region: CASSLEARGTGELFF. The DNA for the CDR3 is TGCGCCAGCAGCTTGGAGGCGAGGGGGACCGGGGAGCTGTTTTTT.

The CDR3 sequence is CASHDKRDRIVETEAFF. CDR3 sequence (DNA): TGTGCCAGCCATGACAAACGGGACAGAATAGTAGAGACTGAAGCTTTCTTT. The chain carries TRBV28 and TRBJ1-1, with 7 nucleotides matching TRBD1. With V trimmed by 8 bases and J by 5 bases, 20 bases remained unmatched. This CDR3 spans 17 amino acids. CDR1 and CDR2 (germline): MDHEN, SYDVKM.

The genes are TRBV11-2 and TRBJ2-7; D might be TRBD2 (6 bases). Per germline, CDR1 SGHAT and CDR2 FQNNGV. The V end was cut by 5 bases, the J end by 4 bases, with 21 bases between. This CDR3 has 16 amino acids. The CDR3 bases are TGTGCCAGCAGCCCCCTACGTCGGCTAGCGAGATACGAGCAGTACTTC. Protein product: CASSPLRRLARYEQYF.

This chain joins TRBV11-2 and TRBJ1-1; 7 nucleotides agree with TRBD1. After removal of 5 bases from V and 1 base from J, the junction contained 4 bases not matched to a gene. CDR1 and CDR2 (germline): SGHAT, FQNNGV. The CDR3 loop spans 14 amino acids. The CDR3 nucleotides are TGTGCCAGCAGCCCCCGGACAGGGAACACTGAAGCTTTCTTT. It is translated as CASSPRTGNTEAFF. The whole variable domain, filled in from reference TRBV11-2 and TRBJ1-1, reads EAGVAQSPRYKIIEKRQSVAFWCNPISGHATLYWYQQILGQGPKLLIQFQNNGVVDDSQLPKDRFSAERLKGVDSTLKIQPAKLEDSAVYLCASSPRTGNTEAFFGQGTRLTVV.

In its sample, this clone was seen a few times. The rearrangement joins TRBV7-9 to TRBJ2-2; TRBD2 matches 7 bases. Germline CDR1 and CDR2: SEHNR and FQNEAQ (reference sequence). The CDR3 length is 15 residues. J lost 1 base, V lost 5 bases, and 4 bases had no gene match. The CDR3 DNA sequence: TGTGCCAGCAGCCTACTAGCGTTGAACACCGGGGAGCTGTTTTTT. Its protein product is CASSLLALNTGELFF.

V is TRBV29-1 and J is TRBJ1-1; possible D gene TRBD1, 6 bases. The CDR3 sequence is 16 residues long. The germline V gene has CDR1 SQVTM and CDR2 ANQGSEA. The ends were cut back, 1 base at V and 2 bases at J, with 17 bases in the middle. The CDR3 region is CSVEGRGRVSNTEAFF. DNA of the CDR3: TGCAGCGTTGAAGGAAGGGGGAGGGTGAGTAACACTGAAGCTTTCTTT.

The rearrangement uses TRBV29-1 and TRBJ2-2; 7 bases map to TRBD2. This CDR3 has 19 residues. V shed 2 bases and J 0 bases; nucleotides not matched to a gene: 15. Germline loops: CDR1 SQVTM, CDR2 ANQGSEA. The CDR3 nucleotides are TGCAGCGTTGAACTCCCCAGCGGGACTTTGTTCGCGAACACCGGGGAGCTGTTTTTT. Translation: CSVELPSGTLFANTGELFF.